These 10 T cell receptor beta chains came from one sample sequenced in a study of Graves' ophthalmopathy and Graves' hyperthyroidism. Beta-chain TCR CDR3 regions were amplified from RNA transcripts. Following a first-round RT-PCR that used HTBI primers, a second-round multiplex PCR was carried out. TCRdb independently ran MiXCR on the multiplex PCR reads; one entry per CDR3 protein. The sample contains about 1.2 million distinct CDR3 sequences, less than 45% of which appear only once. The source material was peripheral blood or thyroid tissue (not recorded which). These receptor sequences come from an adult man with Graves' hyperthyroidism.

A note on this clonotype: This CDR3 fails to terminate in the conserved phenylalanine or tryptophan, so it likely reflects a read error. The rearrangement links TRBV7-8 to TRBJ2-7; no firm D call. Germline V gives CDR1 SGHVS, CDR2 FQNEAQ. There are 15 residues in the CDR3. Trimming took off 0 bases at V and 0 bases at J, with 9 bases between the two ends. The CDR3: CASSLAVESSYEQYL. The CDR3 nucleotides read TGTGCCAGCAGCTTAGCGGTAGAAAGCTCCTACGAGCAGTACCTC.

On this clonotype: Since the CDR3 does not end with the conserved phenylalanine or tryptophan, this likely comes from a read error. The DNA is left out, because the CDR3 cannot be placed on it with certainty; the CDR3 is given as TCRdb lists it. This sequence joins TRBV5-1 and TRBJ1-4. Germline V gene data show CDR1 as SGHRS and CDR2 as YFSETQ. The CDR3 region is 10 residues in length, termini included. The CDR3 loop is CASSVKTGPY.

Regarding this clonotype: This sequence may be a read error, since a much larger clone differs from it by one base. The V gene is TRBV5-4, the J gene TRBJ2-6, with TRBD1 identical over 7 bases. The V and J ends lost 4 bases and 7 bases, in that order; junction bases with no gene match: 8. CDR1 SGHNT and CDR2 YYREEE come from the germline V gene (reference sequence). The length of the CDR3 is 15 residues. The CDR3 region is CASSPDRASANVLTF. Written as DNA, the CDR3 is TGTGCCAGCAGCCCCGACAGGGCTTCAGCCAACGTCCTGACTTTC.

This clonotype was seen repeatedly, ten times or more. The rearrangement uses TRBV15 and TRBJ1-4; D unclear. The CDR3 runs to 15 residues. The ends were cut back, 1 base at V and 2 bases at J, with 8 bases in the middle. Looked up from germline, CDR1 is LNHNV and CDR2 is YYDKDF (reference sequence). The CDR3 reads CATSRAVSTNEKLFF. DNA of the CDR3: TGTGCCACCAGCAGAGCGGTCAGTACTAATGAAAAACTGTTTTTT.

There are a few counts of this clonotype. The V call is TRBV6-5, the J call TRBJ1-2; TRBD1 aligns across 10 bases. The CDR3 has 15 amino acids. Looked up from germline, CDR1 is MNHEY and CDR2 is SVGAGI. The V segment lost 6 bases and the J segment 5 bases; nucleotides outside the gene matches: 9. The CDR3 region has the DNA TGTGCCAGCAGCCTCGGGACAGGGGCAAGTTATGGCTACACCTTC. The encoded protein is CASSLGTGASYGYTF.

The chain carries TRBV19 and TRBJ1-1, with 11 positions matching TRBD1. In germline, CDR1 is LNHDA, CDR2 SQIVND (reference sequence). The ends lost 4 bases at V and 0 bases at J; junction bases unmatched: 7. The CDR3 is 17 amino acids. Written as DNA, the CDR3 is TGTGCCAGTAGTAGACGGACAGGGGGCGCGATGAACACTGAAGCTTTCTTT. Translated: CASSRRTGGAMNTEAFF.

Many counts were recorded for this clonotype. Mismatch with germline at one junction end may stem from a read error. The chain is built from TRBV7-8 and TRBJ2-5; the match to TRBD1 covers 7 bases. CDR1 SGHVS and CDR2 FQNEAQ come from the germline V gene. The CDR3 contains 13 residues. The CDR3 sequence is CASSFRQGETQYF. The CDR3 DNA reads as TGCGCCAGCAGCTTCCGACAGGGTGAGACCCAGTACTTC.

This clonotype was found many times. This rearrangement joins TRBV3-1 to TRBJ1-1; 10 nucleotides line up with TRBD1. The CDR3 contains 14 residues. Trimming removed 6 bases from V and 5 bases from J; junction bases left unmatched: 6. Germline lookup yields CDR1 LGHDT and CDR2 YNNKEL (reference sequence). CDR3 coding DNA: TGTGCCAGCAGGAGGGACAGGGGTGAAACTGAAGCTTTCTTT. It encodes CASRRDRGETEAFF. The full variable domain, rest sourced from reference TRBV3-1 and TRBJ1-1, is DTAVSQTPKYLVTQMGNDKSIKCEQNLGHDTMYWYKQDSKKFLKIMFSYNNKELIINETVPNRFSPKSPDKAHLNLHINSLELGDSAVYFCASRRDRGETEAFFGQGTRLTVV.

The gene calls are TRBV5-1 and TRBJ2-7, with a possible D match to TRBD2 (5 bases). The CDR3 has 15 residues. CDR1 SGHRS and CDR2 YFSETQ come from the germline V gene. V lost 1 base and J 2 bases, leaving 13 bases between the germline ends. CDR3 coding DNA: TGCGCCAGCAGCTTGAGTGGTAGCGTACCCTACGAGCAGTACTTC. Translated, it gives CASSLSGSVPYEQYF.

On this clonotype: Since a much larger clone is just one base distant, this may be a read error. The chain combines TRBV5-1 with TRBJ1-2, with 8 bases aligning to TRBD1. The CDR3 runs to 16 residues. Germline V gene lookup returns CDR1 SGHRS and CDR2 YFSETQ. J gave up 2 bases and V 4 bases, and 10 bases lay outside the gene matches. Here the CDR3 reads CASSPRTQGANYGYTF. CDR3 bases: TGCGCCAGCAGCCCGCGGACCCAGGGGGCCAACTATGGCTACACCTTC. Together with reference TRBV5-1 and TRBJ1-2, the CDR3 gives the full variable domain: KAGVTQTPRYLIKTRGQQVTLSCSPISGHRSVSWYQQTPGQGLQFLFEYFSETQRNKGNFPGRFSGRQFSNSRSEMNVSTLELGDSALYLCASSPRTQGANYGYTFGSGTRLTVV.